Following are 13 T cell receptor beta chains from one sample sequenced in a study of molecular identifiers for immune sequencing clone quantification. MiXCR, run by TCRdb on the PCR reads, gives a single entry per CDR3 protein. The table shows about 65,000 distinct CDR3 sequences, with less than 20% occurring only once. Sample: naive CD8+ T cells from blood, with Jurkat cell RNA spiked in. Subset in this sample: FACS-sorted CD8+CD4-CCR7+CD45RA+ naive T cells. The receptors shown here come from a human donor in good health. Some libraries in this study had Jurkat cell RNA spiked in.

Concerning this clonotype: A much more abundant neighbour one base away suggests this may be a read error. The CDR3 here is CASSQRDWGGRNQPQHF. CDR3 DNA: TGTGCCAGCAGCCAAAGGGACTGGGGGGGACGAAATCAGCCCCAGCATTTT. This chain joins TRBV6-2 or TRBV6-3 and TRBJ1-5, with D perhaps TRBD1 (5 bases). CDR1 is MNHEY and CDR2 is SVGEGT in the germline V gene. This CDR3 region has 17 residues. Trimming removed 6 bases from V and 4 bases from J, with 22 bases in between.

In this sample, this clonotype turned up many times. V usage is TRBV27 and J usage is TRBJ2-1; maybe TRBD1 (5 bases). The CDR3 is 14 residues long. The ends were cut back, 2 bases at V and 7 bases at J, with 12 bases in the middle. Germline assignment: CDR1 MNHEY and CDR2 SMNVEV (reference sequence). The DNA of the CDR3 is TGTGCCAGCAGTTTACTAGGGGCGCGTAATGAGCAGTTCTTC. Amino acid sequence: CASSLLGARNEQFF.

Only a few counts were recorded for this clonotype. The chain links TRBV5-6 to TRBJ2-3; D ambiguous. Germline V gene data show CDR1 as SGHDT and CDR2 as YYEEEE. This CDR3 has 14 amino acids. With 4 bases removed from V and 3 bases from J, the gap between germline ends came to 12 bases. The CDR3 spells CASSLGVGTDTQYF. CDR3 bases: TGTGCCAGCAGCCTGGGTGTTGGGACAGATACGCAGTATTTT.

This clonotype was observed at least ten times. This sequence joins TRBV27 and TRBJ2-3, with D perhaps assigned TRBD1 or TRBD2 (5 bases each). There are 14 residues in the CDR3. Trimming cost V 1 base and J 4 bases, with 9 bases left between them. CDR1 MNHEY and CDR2 SMNVEV come from the germline V gene (reference sequence). The CDR3 region has the DNA TGTGCCAGCAGTTTATGGGACCCGTCAGATACGCAGTATTTT. This encodes CASSLWDPSDTQYF.

This rearrangement joins TRBV24-1 to TRBJ2-5, with D unresolved. Per germline, CDR1 KGHDR and CDR2 SFDVKD. Deletions cut 6 bases from V and 0 bases from J, with 10 bases between. There are 14 residues in the CDR3. The CDR3 DNA is TGTGCCACCAGTCAGAAGGGTTACCAAGAGACCCAGTACTTC. This encodes CATSQKGYQETQYF.

The rearrangement links TRBV12-3 or TRBV12-4 to TRBJ2-2; TRBD2 matches at 11 bases. The length of the CDR3 is 15 residues. V dropped 3 bases and J dropped 8; count of bases not matched to a gene: 5. The CDR3 protein is CASSFPSSGRGELFF. The CDR3 DNA follows: TGTGCCAGCAGTTTTCCCTCTAGCGGGAGGGGGGAGCTGTTTTTT.

This clonotype was counted at least ten times. The genes are TRBV20-1 and TRBJ2-7; 8 bases are a match to TRBD1. Germline-derived CDR1 and CDR2 are DFQATT and SNEGSKA (reference sequence). CDR3 length: 14 residues. The ends lost 0 bases at V and 6 bases at J; junction bases unmatched: 7. The CDR3 nucleotides read TGCAGTGCTAGAGACCCACAGGGGGAAGGCGAGCAGTACTTC. Translation: CSARDPQGEGEQYF.

The sample holds many counts of this clonotype. This chain links TRBV27 with TRBJ1-1; TRBD1 agrees at 7 bases. Unmatched junction bases numbered 15, after V lost 7 bases and J lost 4 bases. The CDR3 sequence is 16 residues long. Germline CDR1 MNHEY, CDR2 SMNVEV (reference sequence). The DNA of the CDR3 is TGTGCCAGCACCCCTGGGACAGTACAAGGGGTCACTGAAGCTTTCTTT. Translating it yields CASTPGTVQGVTEAFF.

This clonotype was counted many times. The chain couples TRBV14 to TRBJ2-3; D ambiguous. CDR3 size: 11 residues. Trimming stripped 3 bases from V and 7 bases from J, with 5 bases between. Germline V lookup: CDR1 SGHDN, CDR2 FVKESK. This CDR3 is CASSQGNTQYF. The CDR3 DNA follows: TGTGCCAGCAGCCAGGGGAATACGCAGTATTTT.

A note on this clonotype: Sequence at one end of the junction differs from germline and may be a read error. The chain uses TRBV5-1 and TRBJ1-2; D is unresolved. The CDR3 totals 15 residues. Looked up from germline, CDR1 is SGHRS and CDR2 is YFSETQ. CDR3 sequence: CASSLYPGSAGGYAF. The CDR3 DNA sequence: TGCGCCAGCAGCTTGTACCCGGGCTCTGCGGGCGGCTACGCCTTC.

This clonotype was observed many times. The gene calls are TRBV5-6 and TRBJ2-7, with D hard to call. Deletions cut 1 base from V and 7 bases from J, with 12 bases between. The germline gives CDR1 SGHDT, CDR2 YYEEEE. The CDR3 totals 13 residues. In DNA form, the CDR3 reads TGTGCCAGCAGCTTGTCGAGGTTCGATGAGCAGTACTTC. Encoded protein: CASSLSRFDEQYF.

The table lists this clonotype with many counts. The CDR3 here is CASSQDLDQPQHF. As DNA, the CDR3 is TGTGCCAGCAGCCAAGATCTGGATCAGCCCCAGCATTTT. The gene calls are TRBV14 and TRBJ1-5; D call uncertain. V lost 0 bases, J lost 5 bases, and 5 bases lay in between. The CDR3 consists of 13 residues. The germline V gene has CDR1 SGHDN and CDR2 FVKESK. The full variable domain, with the rest looked up from reference TRBV14 and TRBJ1-5, is EAGVTQFPSHSVIEKGQTVTLRCDPISGHDNLYWYRRVMGKEIKFLLHFVKESKQDESGMPNNRFLAERTGGTYSTLKVQPAELEDSGVYFCASSQDLDQPQHFGDGTRLSIL.

A note on this clonotype: The germline gene is not matched at one end of the junction; a read error may be the cause. V gene TRBV3-1 combines with J gene TRBJ2-2; D possibly uses TRBD1 or TRBD2 (5 bases each). CDR1 and CDR2 from the germline V gene are LGHDT and YNNKEL (reference sequence). The CDR3 has 16 amino acids. For the CDR3, the DNA is TGTGCCAGCAGCCGAGCCCGGGGCCTATACACCGGGGAGCCGTTTTTT. It is translated as CASSRARGLYTGEPFF.